This is a list of T cell receptor beta chains from one sample in a study of T cell responses to AZD1222 COVID-19 vaccine. Some clones are missing from TCRdb's copy, which holds only in-frame ones; the method was immunoSEQ multiplex PCR. The sample shows about 120,000 clones, roughly 87% of them seen only once. The material was peripheral blood, obtained on day 0 of AZD1222 vaccination. All receptors come from an adult in good health. The CDR3 runs from the conserved cysteine through the conserved F or W.

>TRBV6-5|TRBJ1-4
CASSYTPSGGLFF
>TRBV12-3/TRBV12-4|TRBJ1-1
CATSAGMGTEAFF
>TRBV7-8|TRBJ1-1
CASSLGQGAGTEAFF
>TRBV5-1|TRBJ2-1
CASSPVVDNEQFF
>TRBV9|TRBJ2-1
CASSVDSGTYNEQFF
>TRBV28|TRBJ2-2
CASSLGLGLATGELFF
>TRBV7-3|TRBJ2-3
CASSPHRAVGTDTQYF
>TRBV7-9|TRBJ1-4
CASSPRQGPATNEKLFF
>TRBV4-1|TRBJ2-1
CASSLPAGLAGPSSYNEQFF
>TRBV18|TRBJ2-7
CASSPSPGDYEQYF
>TRBV12-5|TRBJ1-5
CASGLKGAWGNQPQHF
>TRBV4-2|TRBJ2-3
CASSQGGVLSTDTQYF
>TRBV3-1/TRBV3-2|TRBJ2-2
CASSRGTGTNTGELFF
>TRBV7-9|TRBJ2-1
CASSGNSNEQFF
>TRBV11-2|TRBJ2-7
CASSLARRYEQYF
>TRBV27|TRBJ1-2
CASSLQGAGNYGYTF
>TRBV6-4|TRBJ1-1
CASSDSGTGEAFF
>TRBV24-1|TRBJ1-1
CATRGTGDTEAFF
>TRBV4-1|TRBJ2-5
CASSLVLMASGHQETQYF
>TRBV5-6|TRBJ2-7
CASSLGGTLAYEQYF
>TRBV7-9|TRBJ1-1
CASSTSEGSNEAFF
>TRBV7-6|TRBJ1-6
CASSFGELNSPLHF
>TRBV7-2|TRBJ1-4
CASSRDSLTNEKLFF
>TRBV14|TRBJ2-3
CASSQGWGGNTQYF
>TRBV6-2/TRBV6-3|TRBJ2-3
CVSSRLENADTQYF
>TRBV6-2/TRBV6-3|TRBJ2-1
CASSFAGGYHNEQFF
>TRBV6-5|TRBJ2-3
CASSRTRGADTQYF
>TRBV7-9|TRBJ1-5
CASSYHSSGQPQHF
>TRBV28|TRBJ1-5
CASSLDGDFDPSEPQHF